The next 32 T cell receptor beta chains were all read from a single sample in a study of T cell responses to AZD1222 COVID-19 vaccine. Clones were sequenced by immunoSEQ multiplex PCR, and TCRdb holds only the in-frame ones, with some missing. The sample holds 100,000 to 150,000 clones; around nine tenths are singletons and the top ten take 4.4%. This specimen consisted of peripheral blood, obtained on day 0 of AZD1222 vaccination. These receptors originate from an adult in good health.

The V and J genes are TRBV11-2 and TRBJ2-1; TRBD1 might be the D (5 bases). V lost 0 bases, J lost 2 bases, and 8 bases lay in between. The CDR3 is 15 amino acids. From germline, CDR1 is SGHAT and CDR2 FQNNGV. The CDR3 DNA follows: TGTGCCAGCAGCTTAGAGGGGCAAACCTACAATGAGCAGTTCTTC. Protein product: CASSLEGQTYNEQFF. The variable domain in full, completed from reference TRBV11-2 and TRBJ2-1, reads EAGVAQSPRYKIIEKRQSVAFWCNPISGHATLYWYQQILGQGPKLLIQFQNNGVVDDSQLPKDRFSAERLKGVDSTLKIQPAKLEDSAVYLCASSLEGQTYNEQFFGPGTRLTVL.

The rearrangement links TRBV5-4 to TRBJ2-3; 9 bases agree with TRBD2. Germline-derived CDR1 and CDR2 are SGHNT and YYREEE (reference sequence). J lost 2 bases, V lost 4 bases, and 11 bases had no gene match. CDR3 length equals 17 residues. The DNA of the CDR3 is TGTGCCAGCAGCCATGTAGGGCGGGGGGGGATCACAGATACGCAGTATTTT. Translating it yields CASSHVGRGGITDTQYF.

The CDR3 DNA follows: TGCGCCAGCAGTGAGGGGACGCTCTACGAGCAGTACTTC. It translates to CASSEGTLYEQYF. This chain uses TRBV10-1 with TRBJ2-7; D tentatively fits TRBD1 or TRBD2 (5 bases each). The V and J ends lost 2 bases and 3 bases respectively, with 8 bases between them. Germline assignment: CDR1 WNHNN and CDR2 SYGVQD (reference sequence). CDR3 length: 13 residues.

The chain couples TRBV5-1 to TRBJ1-5, with 11 bases identical to TRBD1. Trimming at V came to 3 bases and at J to 9 bases, leaving 5 bases not matched to a gene. Germline-derived CDR1 and CDR2 are SGHRS and YFSETQ. This CDR3 spans 14 amino acids. CDR3 in DNA: TGCGCCAGCAGCTGGGGACAGGGGGATGGGCCCCAGCATTTT. It specifies CASSWGQGDGPQHF.

In DNA form, the CDR3 reads TGTGCCAGCAGCCAATTTCGGACGGGGAGCTATGGCTACACCTTC. Protein product: CASSQFRTGSYGYTF. The genes are TRBV3-1 (or the pseudogene TRBV3-2) and TRBJ1-2; D gene unclear. V was clipped by 2 bases and J by 4 bases, with 14 bases between them. This CDR3 is 15 amino acids long. Germline CDR1 LGHDT, CDR2 YNNKEL (reference sequence).

The chain employs TRBV9 and TRBJ1-2; D remains unclear. The CDR3 spans 14 residues. Germline V gene lookup returns CDR1 SGDLS and CDR2 YYNGEE. V lost 1 base and J 8 bases, leaving 15 bases between the germline ends. The CDR3 spells CASSVNPGLRGYTF. The CDR3 nucleotides are TGTGCCAGCAGCGTAAACCCCGGACTGCGGGGCTACACCTTC.

This chain joins TRBV27 and TRBJ2-7, with TRBD1 identical over 8 bases. V shed 6 bases, J shed 2 bases, and the junction held 9 bases outside the gene matches. This CDR3 is 15 amino acids long. Germline assignment: CDR1 MNHEY and CDR2 SMNVEV (reference sequence). This CDR3 reads CASRSGQGPPYEQYF. The CDR3 DNA sequence: TGTGCCAGCAGATCCGGACAGGGTCCCCCCTACGAGCAGTACTTC.

The rearrangement links TRBV18 to TRBJ2-1; D unresolved. V was cut by 1 base and J by 7 bases, with 14 bases left in between. Germline CDR1 and CDR2: KGHSH and LQKENI. The CDR3 covers 15 residues. The CDR3 reads CASSPRSKGLNEQFF. In nucleotides, the CDR3 is TGTGCCAGCTCACCACGGAGTAAGGGCTTGAATGAGCAGTTCTTC.

This rearrangement joins TRBV10-1 to TRBJ1-1, with no clear D. This CDR3 is 14 amino acids long. Trimming left V 3 bases short and J 1 base short, with 9 bases between. Germline loops: CDR1 WNHNN, CDR2 SYGVQD (reference sequence). The CDR3 region has the DNA TGCGCCAGCAGTGACCCAGGAACGAACACTGAAGCTTTCTTT. It specifies CASSDPGTNTEAFF.

The V call is TRBV5-1, the J call TRBJ2-7; D is unresolved. CDR1 is SGHRS and CDR2 is YFSETQ in the germline V gene. The V gene lost 4 bases and the J gene lost 1 base, with 9 bases spanning the gap. The CDR3 has 13 amino acids. In nucleotides, the CDR3 is TGCGCCAGCAGCCCGATCGAGTCCTACGAGCAGTACTTC. This codes for CASSPIESYEQYF.

This clone was recorded once. The rearrangement uses TRBV4-2 and TRBJ2-1, with 7 bases aligning to TRBD2. The CDR3 has 15 amino acids. Germline lookup yields CDR1 LGHNA and CDR2 YNFKEQ. V lost 4 bases to trimming and J lost 9 bases; unmatched junction nucleotides: 12. The CDR3 region is CASSLVVGGVGEQFF. DNA for the CDR3: TGTGCCAGCAGCCTTGTGGTGGGAGGGGTCGGTGAGCAGTTCTTC.

This clone has just one count. The chain joins TRBV2 to TRBJ1-1; D remains unclear. Germline V CDR1 and CDR2: SNHLY, FYNNEI. Trimming left V 3 bases short and J 3 bases short, with 8 bases between. The CDR3 loop spans 13 amino acids. CDR3 coding DNA: TGTGCCAGCAGTGACGACAAATACACTGAAGCTTTCTTT. This translates into CASSDDKYTEAFF.

The genes are TRBV28 and TRBJ2-7; 8 bases fit TRBD1. V shed 6 bases and J 3 bases; nucleotides not matched to a gene: 22. CDR1 MDHEN and CDR2 SYDVKM come from the germline V gene. This CDR3 is 19 amino acids long. In DNA form, the CDR3 reads TGTGCCAGCAGAAACTTAAAAGGGACAGGCAACAAAAGTAACTACGAGCAGTACTTC. Protein product: CASRNLKGTGNKSNYEQYF.

CDR3 sequence: CASSKDGRGRNTEAFF. In DNA, the CDR3 is TGTGCCAGCAGCAAAGACGGACGGGGACGGAACACTGAAGCTTTCTTT. This sequence joins TRBV21-1 and TRBJ1-1. TRBV21-1 is a pseudogene. This CDR3 region has 16 residues.

J is TRBJ1-2 and V is TRBV5-1, with D hard to call. Germline values: CDR1 SGHRS, CDR2 YFSETQ. The CDR3 extends over 14 amino acids. V gave up 1 base and J gave up 0 bases, with 7 bases separating them. The CDR3 coding sequence is TGCGCCAGCAGCTTGCTACAGTCTAACTATGGCTACACCTTC. Protein product: CASSLLQSNYGYTF.

The genes are TRBV7-9 and TRBJ2-7; D is perhaps TRBD2 (6 bases). There are 12 residues in the CDR3. The V gene's germline CDR1 is SEHNR and CDR2 FQNEAQ (reference sequence). Deletions cut 8 bases from V and 3 bases from J, with 11 bases between. The CDR3 sequence: CASHGGGYEQYF. CDR3 nucleotides: TGTGCCAGCCATGGGGGAGGCTACGAGCAGTACTTC.

The chain carries TRBV18 and TRBJ1-1, with D possibly being TRBD1 (5 bases). CDR3 length: 15 residues. The germline gives CDR1 KGHSH, CDR2 LQKENI. Trimming left V 2 bases short and J 4 bases short, with 14 bases between. The CDR3 loop reads CASSPASGWGTEAFF. The CDR3 nucleotides are TGTGCCAGCTCACCAGCCTCAGGGTGGGGCACTGAAGCTTTCTTT.

This chain uses TRBV2 with TRBJ1-4, with a possible D match to TRBD1 (6 bases). V gave up 8 bases and J gave up 3 bases, with 7 bases separating them. CDR3 length: 12 amino acids. Per the germline V gene, CDR1 is SNHLY and CDR2 is FYNNEI. CDR3 residues: CASRTANEKLFF. CDR3 nucleotide sequence: TGTGCCAGCCGGACAGCTAATGAAAAACTGTTTTTT.

The J gene is TRBJ1-2, the V gene TRBV7-9; D remains ambiguous. V gave up 4 bases and J gave up 6 bases, with 6 bases separating them. The CDR3 contains 11 residues. Germline V gene sequence: CDR1 SEHNR, CDR2 FQNEAQ (reference sequence). DNA for the CDR3: TGTGCCAGCAGCTCTTGGGATGGCTACACCTTC. It encodes CASSSWDGYTF.

The genes are TRBV15 and TRBJ2-7; D is ambiguous. CDR1 is LNHNV and CDR2 is YYDKDF in the germline V gene (reference sequence). This CDR3 spans 12 amino acids. Between the trimmed V and J ends, which lost 0 bases and 3 bases, there was a span of 3 bases. DNA for the CDR3: TGTGCCACCAGCAGAGAAAACTACGAGCAGTACTTC. Residues: CATSRENYEQYF.

This chain connects TRBV19 to TRBJ1-5; no definite D call. This CDR3 contains 17 residues. Per the germline V gene, CDR1 is LNHDA and CDR2 is SQIVND (reference sequence). Trimming cost V 5 bases and J 0 bases, with 17 bases left between them. Written as DNA, the CDR3 is TGTGCCAGTAGTGACTCCGGGTCACTTTATAGCAATCAGCCCCAGCATTTT. Translation gives CASSDSGSLYSNQPQHF.

This chain connects TRBV18 to TRBJ1-2; D call uncertain. CDR1 and CDR2 (germline): KGHSH, LQKENI. Trimming left V 3 bases short and J 0 bases short, with 8 bases between. CDR3 length equals 14 residues. Here the CDR3 reads CASSPGDANYGYTF. The CDR3 nucleotides are TGTGCCAGCTCACCTGGCGATGCTAACTATGGCTACACCTTC.

The rearrangement links TRBV5-6 to TRBJ2-3, with D hard to call. Trimming cost V 1 base and J 0 bases, with 9 bases left between them. The CDR3 has 15 amino acids. In germline, CDR1 is SGHDT, CDR2 YYEEEE. CDR3 sequence reads: CASSLPVMSTDTQYF. The CDR3 nucleotides are TGTGCCAGCAGCTTGCCAGTTATGAGCACAGATACGCAGTATTTT.

This rearrangement joins TRBV19 to TRBJ2-7; D not resolved. V lost 3 bases, J lost 0 bases, and 9 bases lay in between. Germline lookup yields CDR1 LNHDA and CDR2 SQIVND (reference sequence). This CDR3 contains 14 residues. The CDR3 sequence: CASSITADSYEQYF. For the CDR3, the DNA is TGTGCCAGTAGTATTACGGCGGACTCCTACGAGCAGTACTTC. Supplemented by reference TRBV19 and TRBJ2-7, the full variable domain reads DGGITQSPKYLFRKEGQNVTLSCEQNLNHDAMYWYRQDPGQGLRLIYYSQIVNDFQKGDIAEGYSVSREKKESFPLTVTSAQKNPTAFYLCASSITADSYEQYFGPGTRLTVT.

V usage is TRBV2 and J usage is TRBJ2-5; possibly TRBD1 for D (5 bases). The CDR3 consists of 14 residues. V was shortened by 7 bases and J by 1 base, with 13 bases between the two germline ends. In germline, CDR1 is SNHLY, CDR2 FYNNEI. CDR3 sequence: CASKERQTQETQYF. CDR3 in DNA: TGTGCCAGCAAAGAACGACAGACCCAAGAGACCCAGTACTTC.

The CDR3 bases are TGTGCCAGCAGCCAAGAGAGTAACAGGGGCCCGTTCTTC. As protein: CASSQESNRGPFF. This chain joins TRBV3-1 (or the pseudogene TRBV3-2) and TRBJ2-1; 7 bases line up with TRBD1. The V and J ends lost 0 bases and 15 bases, in that order; junction bases with no gene match: 8. The germline CDR1 and CDR2 sequences are LGHDT and YNNKEL (reference sequence). The CDR3 length is 13 residues.

J is TRBJ1-2 and V is TRBV24-1, with TRBD1 as a possible D gene (5 bases). Trimming cost V 4 bases and J 3 bases, with 11 bases left between them. Germline V gene sequence: CDR1 KGHDR, CDR2 SFDVKD. CDR3 length: 14 residues. The CDR3 loop reads CATSDYGTDYGYTF. DNA of the CDR3: TGTGCCACCAGTGACTACGGGACGGACTATGGCTACACCTTC.

The chain joins TRBV29-1 to TRBJ1-5; possibly TRBD1 for D (6 bases). Trimming took 3 bases from V and 4 from J, leaving 10 bases between them. Germline V gene lookup returns CDR1 SQVTM and CDR2 ANQGSEA. CDR3 size: 13 residues. CDR3 residues: CSVELGGNQPQHF. Here the CDR3 DNA reads TGCAGCGTTGAGCTAGGGGGAAATCAGCCCCAGCATTTT.

The chain combines TRBV19 with TRBJ2-3; TRBD1 aligns across 8 bases. CDR3 size: 15 residues. Germline CDR1 LNHDA, CDR2 SQIVND (reference sequence). The junction had 13 bases not matched to a gene; V was cut back by 11 bases and J by 3 bases. The DNA for the CDR3 is TGTGCCTCCTCACAACAGGGGGAAGTAACAGATACGCAGTATTTT. As protein: CASSQQGEVTDTQYF.

CDR3 DNA sequence: TGTGCCAGTAGTCCTAAGGGGGCCGCTGAAGCTTTCTTT. This gives the protein CASSPKGAAEAFF. The J gene is TRBJ1-1, the V gene TRBV19; TRBD1 agrees at 7 bases. Trimming removed 5 bases from V and 6 bases from J; junction bases left unmatched: 6. Germline-derived CDR1 and CDR2 are LNHDA and SQIVND (reference sequence). This CDR3 comprises 13 residues.

Here the CDR3 DNA reads TGTGCCACCAGTGAAGGAGGAGATACGCAGTATTTT. Its translation is CATSEGGDTQYF. The chain uses TRBV24-1 and TRBJ2-3, with D possibly being TRBD2 (5 bases). V was shortened by 4 bases and J by 5 bases, with 6 bases between the two germline ends. This CDR3 has 12 residues. CDR1 is KGHDR and CDR2 is SFDVKD in the germline V gene.

J is TRBJ1-2 and V is TRBV10-1; D is possibly TRBD1 (5 bases). The germline V gene has CDR1 WNHNN and CDR2 SYGVQD (reference sequence). This CDR3 has 15 residues. With 2 bases removed from V and 8 bases from J, the gap between germline ends came to 18 bases. DNA for the CDR3: TGCGCCAGCAGTGAGCCAGGACAACAACCGGGGGGCTACACCTTC. Encoded protein: CASSEPGQQPGGYTF.